The clone carrying this TCR beta chain was found a few times. What it recognizes is unknown. This entry comes from a study of T cell repertoires in cytomegalovirus infection. Study-level information: In the study, CMV epitopes included recently identified HLA-C-restricted and well-studied HLA-B-restricted ones.

The CDR3 has 18 amino acids. Germline values: CDR1 SGHTA, CDR2 FQGNSA. Trimming removed 5 bases at V and 0 bases at J, with 22 bases between. TCRdb itself ran the reads through MiXCR, one entry per CDR3 protein. The sample lists 110,000 to 150,000 distinct CDR3 sequences, approximately 30% occurring once. This sample comprised CD8+ T cells from cultured PBMCs, obtained from culture after CMV antigen stimulation. The chain has TRBV7-2 and TRBJ1-1; possible D gene TRBD1, 5 bases. The receptor's source is a human donor in good health (CMV status not recorded). Some clones in this sample may be carry-over from other donors' samples. CDR3 loop: CASSPISAGLKMNTEAFF. The CDR3 region has the DNA TGTGCCAGCAGCCCCATTTCTGCAGGGCTGAAGATGAACACTGAAGCTTTCTTT.